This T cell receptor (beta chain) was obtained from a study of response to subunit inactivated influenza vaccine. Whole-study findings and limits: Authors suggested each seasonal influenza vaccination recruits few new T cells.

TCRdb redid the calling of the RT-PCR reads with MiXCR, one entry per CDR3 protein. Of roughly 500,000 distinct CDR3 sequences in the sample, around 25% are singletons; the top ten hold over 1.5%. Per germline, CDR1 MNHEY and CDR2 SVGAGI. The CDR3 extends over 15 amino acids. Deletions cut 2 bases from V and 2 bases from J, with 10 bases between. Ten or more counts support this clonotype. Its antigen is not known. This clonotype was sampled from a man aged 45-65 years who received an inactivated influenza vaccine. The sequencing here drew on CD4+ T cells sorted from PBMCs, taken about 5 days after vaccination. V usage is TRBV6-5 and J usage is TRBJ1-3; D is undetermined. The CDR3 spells CASSYAPGTGNTIYF. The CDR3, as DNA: TGTGCCAGCAGTTACGCTCCAGGCACTGGAAACACCATATATTTT.